A selection of T cell receptor beta chains follows, all from one sample in a study of PD-1 blockade in classical Hodgkin lymphoma. Some clones are missing from TCRdb's copy, which holds only in-frame ones; the method was immunoSEQ multiplex PCR. The data show roughly 15,000 clones, 82% seen once. The sequencing here drew on peripheral blood mononuclear cells (PBMCs), taken at baseline. The receptors shown here come from a human donor with classical Hodgkin lymphoma. CDR3s include the opening cysteine and the closing phenylalanine or tryptophan. The D gene is left open where the match is weak. Some rows mark clone size as missing; the rest say once, few, many or name a class of expanded clone.

D: NA; J: TRBJ2-3; size: medium-sized; V: TRBV9; DNA: TGTGCCAGCAGCGTAGAAGGAGATACGCAGTATTTT; CDR3: CASSVEGDTQYF
D: NA; J: TRBJ2-7; size: NA; V: TRBV2; DNA: TGTGCCAGCAGTGAGCCCGGCGTCCCCCCGAGGCACAAAGGGCAGTACTTC; CDR3: CASSEPGVPPRHKGQYF
D: TRBD1; J: TRBJ2-1; size: NA; V: TRBV5-4; DNA: TGTGCCAGCAGCGGCCGGGACAGGGTAATTAATGAGCAGTTCTTC; CDR3: CASSGRDRVINEQFF
D: NA; J: TRBJ2-6; size: NA; V: TRBV11-3; DNA: TGTGCCAGCAGCCCAGGGCGGGGAAGTGGGGCCAACGTCCTGACTTTC; CDR3: CASSPGRGSGANVLTF
D: NA; J: TRBJ2-1; size: NA; V: TRBV5-1; DNA: TGCGCCAGCAGCTTGGCGCAGGGTGATTCCTACAATGAGCAGTTCTTC; CDR3: CASSLAQGDSYNEQFF
D: NA; J: TRBJ1-6; size: NA; V: TRBV28; DNA: TGTGCCAGCAGCCGCATTCTAGGGGGTAATTCACCCCTCCACTTT; CDR3: CASSRILGGNSPLHF
D: NA; J: TRBJ1-1; size: NA; V: TRBV9; DNA: TGTGCCAGCAGCGTAGGTGCGGGGGGGACCACTGAAGCTTTCTTT; CDR3: CASSVGAGGTTEAFF
D: TRBD1; J: TRBJ1-1; size: NA; V: TRBV6-5; DNA: TGTGCCAGCAGTTCCTACAGGGGGCTCATGAACACTGAAGCTTTCTTT; CDR3: CASSSYRGLMNTEAFF
D: NA; J: TRBJ1-4; size: NA; V: TRBV27; DNA: TGTGCCAGCAGACGGGGGCTCGGAATCTTCGCAACTAATGAAAAACTGTTTTTT; CDR3: CASRRGLGIFATNEKLFF
D: NA; J: TRBJ1-4; size: NA; V: TRBV28; DNA: TGTGCCAGCAGTTCGAGGGGGGTTTGGAGTGAAAAACTGTTTTTT; CDR3: CASSSRGVWSEKLFF
D: NA; J: TRBJ2-7; size: NA; V: TRBV20-1; DNA: TGCAGTGCGGGGGGTTTCTACGAGCAGTACTTC; CDR3: CSAGGFYEQYF
D: NA; J: TRBJ2-6; size: few; V: TRBV7-8; DNA: TGTGCCAGCAGCTCCGGAAACTCTGGGGCCAACGTCCTGACTTTC; CDR3: CASSSGNSGANVLTF
D: NA; J: TRBJ1-2; size: NA; V: TRBV5-5; DNA: TGTGCCAGCAGCTTCGGTGACTATGGCTACACCTTC; CDR3: CASSFGDYGYTF
D: NA; J: TRBJ1-1; size: NA; V: TRBV5-1; DNA: TGCGCCAGCAGCTTGGTTACGGGGGCAAACACTGAAGCTTTCTTT; CDR3: CASSLVTGANTEAFF
D: TRBD1; J: TRBJ1-2; size: NA; V: TRBV19; DNA: TGTGCCAGTAGTATCCAGATCCGACAGGGGGCGAATGGCTACACCTTC; CDR3: CASSIQIRQGANGYTF
D: TRBD1; J: TRBJ2-7; size: NA; V: TRBV18; DNA: TGTGCCAGCTCACCAGGGACAGGGACGGGCTACGAGCAGTACTTC; CDR3: CASSPGTGTGYEQYF
D: TRBD2; J: TRBJ2-3; size: NA; V: TRBV5-1; DNA: TGCGCCACCACGACTAGCGGAACAGATACGCAGTATTTT; CDR3: CATTTSGTDTQYF
D: TRBD1; J: TRBJ1-6; size: NA; V: TRBV30; DNA: TGTGCCTGGAGTGTGGGACAGATTTTCTATAATTCACCCCTCCACTTT; CDR3: CAWSVGQIFYNSPLHF
D: NA; J: TRBJ1-2; size: few; V: TRBV28; DNA: TGTGCCAGCAGTCCCTGGACGGGGGGCTATGGCTACACCTTC; CDR3: CASSPWTGGYGYTF
D: TRBD1; J: TRBJ2-7; size: once; V: TRBV7-2; DNA: TGTGCCAGCAGCCGAGGGACAGGGGCCTACGAGCAGTACTTC; CDR3: CASSRGTGAYEQYF
D: NA; J: TRBJ2-2; size: NA; V: TRBV11-2; DNA: TGTGCCAGCAGCCCCGTTCGTTACACCGGGGAGCTGTTTTTT; CDR3: CASSPVRYTGELFF
D: NA; J: TRBJ1-4; size: NA; V: TRBV6-5; DNA: TGTGCCAGCAGTTACTTCGGAGCAACTAATGAAAAACTGTTTTTT; CDR3: CASSYFGATNEKLFF
D: TRBD1; J: TRBJ1-1; size: NA; V: TRBV28; DNA: TGTGCCAGCAGTTCGCCGACAGGGAGGGCTTTCTTT; CDR3: CASSSPTGRAFF
D: NA; J: TRBJ2-5; size: NA; V: TRBV5-1; DNA: TGCGCCAGCAGCTTGGTAATGGTTCAAGGTGATACCCAGTACTTC; CDR3: CASSLVMVQGDTQYF
D: NA; J: TRBJ1-2; size: NA; V: TRBV27; DNA: TGTGCCAGCTCCTTTCGGGCCCGGGCGGGCTACACCTTC; CDR3: CASSFRARAGYTF
D: NA; J: TRBJ2-6; size: few; V: TRBV4-1; DNA: TGCGCCAGCAGCCAGGGTCCTATCGGGGCCAACGTCCTGACTTTC; CDR3: CASSQGPIGANVLTF
D: NA; J: TRBJ1-6; size: NA; V: TRBV30; DNA: TGTGCCTGGAGTGTACGTTTGGGCAAAAACTCACCCCTCCACTTT; CDR3: CAWSVRLGKNSPLHF
D: NA; J: TRBJ2-7; size: NA; V: TRBV9; DNA: TGTGCCAGCAGCGTGTACGACGTCGGACGGGAGCAGTACTTC; CDR3: CASSVYDVGREQYF
D: TRBD1; J: TRBJ2-7; size: NA; V: TRBV5-1; DNA: TGCGCCAGCAGCTTAGGACAGGGGTACTACGAGCAGTACTTC; CDR3: CASSLGQGYYEQYF
D: TRBD1; J: TRBJ1-4; size: few; V: TRBV5-1; DNA: TGCGCCAGCAGCTTGGGATTACAGGGGTGGGGTGAAAAACTGTTTTTT; CDR3: CASSLGLQGWGEKLFF
D: TRBD1; J: TRBJ2-5; size: once; V: TRBV6-1; DNA: TGTGCCAGCAGTGAATTCTGGGGAAACACAGGGGGGACCCAGTACTTC; CDR3: CASSEFWGNTGGTQYF
D: NA; J: TRBJ2-7; size: NA; V: TRBV11-2; DNA: TGTGCCAGCAGCTTAGATTGGAAGGGGTCCTACGAGCAGTACTTC; CDR3: CASSLDWKGSYEQYF
D: NA; J: TRBJ1-3; size: NA; V: TRBV28; DNA: TGTGCCAGCAGTCTAACCTATCAGGGAAACACCATATATTTT; CDR3: CASSLTYQGNTIYF
D: NA; J: TRBJ1-6; size: NA; V: TRBV5-4; DNA: TGTGCCAGCAGCTTTAAGACAGGATCTAATTCACCCCTCCACTTT; CDR3: CASSFKTGSNSPLHF
D: TRBD1; J: TRBJ1-1; size: few; V: TRBV13; DNA: TGTGCCAGCAGCTCGAAACAAACAGGGGGCACTGAAGCTTTCTTT; CDR3: CASSSKQTGGTEAFF
D: NA; J: TRBJ1-2; size: NA; V: TRBV4-3; DNA: TGCGCCAGCAGCCAAGACCGACACCTATCAGGTGGCTACACCTTC; CDR3: CASSQDRHLSGGYTF
D: NA; J: TRBJ2-5; size: NA; V: TRBV28; DNA: TGTGCCAGCAGTTTTCAGGGTTTGGAGACCCAGTACTTC; CDR3: CASSFQGLETQYF
D: TRBD2; J: TRBJ2-1; size: NA; V: TRBV6-6; DNA: TGTGCCAGCAGCAATGTAGGACTAGCCGGTGAGCAGTTCTTC; CDR3: CASSNVGLAGEQFF
D: NA; J: TRBJ2-2; size: NA; V: TRBV2; DNA: TGTGCCAGCAGTGAATCAGGGAGGAACACCGGGGAGCTGTTTTTT; CDR3: CASSESGRNTGELFF
D: TRBD1; J: TRBJ2-5; size: NA; V: TRBV5-4; DNA: TGTGCCAGCAGCTTGGCGGTTGGGACAGTAGAGACCCAGTACTTC; CDR3: CASSLAVGTVETQYF
D: NA; J: TRBJ2-3; size: few; V: TRBV11-2; DNA: TGTGCCAGCAGCTTAATGTGGAGAGCAGATACGCAGTATTTT; CDR3: CASSLMWRADTQYF
D: NA; J: TRBJ2-5; size: NA; V: TRBV5-1; DNA: TGCGCCAGCACGCGAATGGGACAAATGACAGGCGAGACCCAGTACTTC; CDR3: CASTRMGQMTGETQYF